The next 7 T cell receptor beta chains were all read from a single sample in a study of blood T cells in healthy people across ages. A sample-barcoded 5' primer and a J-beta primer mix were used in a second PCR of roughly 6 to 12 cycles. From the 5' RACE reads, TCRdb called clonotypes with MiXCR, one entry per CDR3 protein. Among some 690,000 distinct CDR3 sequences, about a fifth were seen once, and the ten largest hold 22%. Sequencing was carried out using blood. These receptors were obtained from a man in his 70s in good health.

CDR3 DNA sequence: TGTGCCAGCAGCCGGGGGACAGGGGGACCCTCTGGCTACACCTTC. Protein sequence: CASSRGTGGPSGYTF. The chain recombines TRBV14 with TRBJ1-2; 11 bases agree with TRBD1. J gave up 7 bases and V 4 bases, and 8 bases lay outside the gene matches. CDR3 length: 15 residues. The germline gives CDR1 SGHDN, CDR2 FVKESK.

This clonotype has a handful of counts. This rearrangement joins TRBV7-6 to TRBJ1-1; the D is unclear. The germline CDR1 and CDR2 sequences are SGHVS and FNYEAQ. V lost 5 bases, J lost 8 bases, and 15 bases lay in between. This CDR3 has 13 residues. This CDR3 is CASSPEVRREAFF. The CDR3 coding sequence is TGTGCCAGCAGCCCAGAGGTCCGCAGAGAAGCTTTCTTT.

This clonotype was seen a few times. This CDR3 is CATSGVRAPYNEQFF. The CDR3 DNA sequence: TGTGCCACCAGTGGGGTTCGGGCACCGTACAATGAGCAGTTCTTC. The V call is TRBV24-1, the J call TRBJ2-7; D gene unclear. The end of the DNA fits TRBJ2-1 better, so the J call may be wrong. CDR1 is KGHDR, CDR2 SFDVKD, per germline. The CDR3 is made up of 15 amino acids.

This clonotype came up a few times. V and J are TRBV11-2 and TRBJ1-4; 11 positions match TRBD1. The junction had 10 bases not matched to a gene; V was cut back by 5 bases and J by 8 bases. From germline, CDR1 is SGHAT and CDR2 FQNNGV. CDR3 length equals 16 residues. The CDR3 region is CASSITGTGGREKLFF. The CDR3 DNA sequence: TGTGCCAGCAGCATAACCGGGACAGGGGGTAGGGAAAAACTGTTTTTT.

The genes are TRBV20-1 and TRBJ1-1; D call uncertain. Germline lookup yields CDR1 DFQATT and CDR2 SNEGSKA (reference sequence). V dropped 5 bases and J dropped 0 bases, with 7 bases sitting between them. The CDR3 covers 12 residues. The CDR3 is CSASPVNTEAFF. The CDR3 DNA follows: TGCAGTGCTTCACCCGTGAACACTGAAGCTTTCTTT.

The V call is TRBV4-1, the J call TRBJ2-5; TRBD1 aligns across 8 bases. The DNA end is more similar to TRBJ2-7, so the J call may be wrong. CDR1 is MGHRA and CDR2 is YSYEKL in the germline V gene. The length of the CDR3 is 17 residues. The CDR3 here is CASSSLKDRASSYEQYF. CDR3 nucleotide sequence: TGCGCCAGCAGCTCACTAAAGGACAGGGCCTCATCCTACGAGCAGTACTTC.

The CDR3 is CASSSPTSGKYNEQFF. The CDR3 nucleotides read TGTGCCAGCAGTTCCCCGACTAGCGGAAAATACAATGAGCAGTTCTTC. The V and J genes are TRBV6-5 and TRBJ2-7; 9 positions agree with TRBD2. The J call could be wrong; TRBJ2-1 is a better fit for the DNA end. The CDR3 totals 16 residues. Germline CDR1 MNHEY, CDR2 SVGAGI.